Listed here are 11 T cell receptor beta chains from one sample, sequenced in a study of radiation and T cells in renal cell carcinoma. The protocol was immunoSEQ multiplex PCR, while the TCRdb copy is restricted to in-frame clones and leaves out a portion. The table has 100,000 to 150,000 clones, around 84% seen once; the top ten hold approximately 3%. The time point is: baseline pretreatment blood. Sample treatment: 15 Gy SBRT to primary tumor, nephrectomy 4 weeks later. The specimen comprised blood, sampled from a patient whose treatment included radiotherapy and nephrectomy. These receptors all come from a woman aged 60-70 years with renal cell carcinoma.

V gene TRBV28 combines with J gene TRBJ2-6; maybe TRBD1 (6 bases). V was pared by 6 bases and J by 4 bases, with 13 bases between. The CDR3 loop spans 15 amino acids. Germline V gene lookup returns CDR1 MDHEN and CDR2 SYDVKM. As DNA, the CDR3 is TGTGCCAGCAGCCAAGGACAGCCCGGGGCCAACGTCCTGACTTTC. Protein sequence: CASSQGQPGANVLTF.

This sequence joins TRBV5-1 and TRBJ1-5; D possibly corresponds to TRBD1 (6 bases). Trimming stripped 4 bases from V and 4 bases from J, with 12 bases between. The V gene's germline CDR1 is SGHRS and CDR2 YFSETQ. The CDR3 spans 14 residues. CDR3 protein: CASSPGQQNQPQHF. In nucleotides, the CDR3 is TGCGCCAGCAGCCCTGGACAGCAGAATCAGCCCCAGCATTTT. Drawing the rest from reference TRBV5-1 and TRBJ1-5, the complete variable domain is KAGVTQTPRYLIKTRGQQVTLSCSPISGHRSVSWYQQTPGQGLQFLFEYFSETQRNKGNFPGRFSGRQFSNSRSEMNVSTLELGDSALYLCASSPGQQNQPQHFGDGTRLSIL.

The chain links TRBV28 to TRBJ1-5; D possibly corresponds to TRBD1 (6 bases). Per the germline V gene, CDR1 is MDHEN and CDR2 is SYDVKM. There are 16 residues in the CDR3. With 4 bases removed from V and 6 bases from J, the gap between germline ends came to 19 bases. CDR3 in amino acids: CASSSQSGEGFQPQHF. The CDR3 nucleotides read TGTGCCAGCAGTTCCCAATCAGGGGAGGGATTTCAGCCCCAGCATTTT.

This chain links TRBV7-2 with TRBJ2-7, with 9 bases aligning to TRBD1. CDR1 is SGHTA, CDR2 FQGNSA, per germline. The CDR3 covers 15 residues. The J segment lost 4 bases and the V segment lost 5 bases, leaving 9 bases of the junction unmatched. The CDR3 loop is CASSPSFGQGYEQYF. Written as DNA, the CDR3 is TGTGCCAGCAGCCCGTCCTTCGGACAGGGGTACGAGCAGTACTTC.

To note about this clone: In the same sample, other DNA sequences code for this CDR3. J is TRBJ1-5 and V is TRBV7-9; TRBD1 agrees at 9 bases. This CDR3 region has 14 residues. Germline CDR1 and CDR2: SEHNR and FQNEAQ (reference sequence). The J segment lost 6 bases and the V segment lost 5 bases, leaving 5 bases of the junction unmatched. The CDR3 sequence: CASSTGQGFQPQHF. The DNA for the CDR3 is TGTGCCAGCAGCACCGGACAGGGGTTTCAGCCCCAGCATTTT.

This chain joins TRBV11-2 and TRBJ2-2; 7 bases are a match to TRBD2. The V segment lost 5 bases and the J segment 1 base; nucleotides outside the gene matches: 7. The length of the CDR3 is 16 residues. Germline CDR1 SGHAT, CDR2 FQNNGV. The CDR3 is CASSLVRGVNTGELFF. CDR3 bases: TGTGCCAGCAGCCTGGTTCGGGGGGTGAACACCGGGGAGCTGTTTTTT.

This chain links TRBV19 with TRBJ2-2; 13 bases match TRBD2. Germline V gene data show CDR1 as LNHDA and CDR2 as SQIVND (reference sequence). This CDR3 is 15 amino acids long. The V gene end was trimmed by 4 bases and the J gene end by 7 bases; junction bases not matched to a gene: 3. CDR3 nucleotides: TGTGCCAGTAGTACGGGACTAGCGGGACTCGGGGAGCTGTTTTTT. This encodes CASSTGLAGLGELFF.

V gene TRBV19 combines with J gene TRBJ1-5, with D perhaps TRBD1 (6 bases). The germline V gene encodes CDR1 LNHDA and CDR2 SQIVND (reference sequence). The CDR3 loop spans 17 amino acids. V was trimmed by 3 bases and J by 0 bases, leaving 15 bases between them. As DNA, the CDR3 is TGTGCCAGTAGTATGTGGGCAGGGGAAGATAGCAATCAGCCCCAGCATTTT. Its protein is CASSMWAGEDSNQPQHF.

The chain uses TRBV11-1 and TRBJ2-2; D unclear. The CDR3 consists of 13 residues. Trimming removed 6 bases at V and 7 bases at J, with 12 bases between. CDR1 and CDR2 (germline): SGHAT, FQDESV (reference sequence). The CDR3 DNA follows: TGTGCCAGCAGGCCGGATTTGGGCGGGGAGCTGTTTTTT. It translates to CASRPDLGGELFF.

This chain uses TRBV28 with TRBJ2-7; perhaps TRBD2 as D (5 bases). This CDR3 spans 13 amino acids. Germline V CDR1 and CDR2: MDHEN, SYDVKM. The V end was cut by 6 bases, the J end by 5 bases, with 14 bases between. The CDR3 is CASRTGRAHEQYF. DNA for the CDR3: TGTGCCAGCAGGACTGGGCGGGCCCACGAGCAGTACTTC.

Written as DNA, the CDR3 is TGCGCCAGCAGTCAATCGGACAAGTCAGACGGCTACACCTTC. It encodes CASSQSDKSDGYTF. The V gene is TRBV23-1, the J gene TRBJ1-2; possibly TRBD1 for D (5 bases). TRBV23-1 is recorded as an ORF, its role being uncertain. The V end lost 0 bases, the J end lost 8 bases, and 13 bases lay between the germline ends. The CDR3 length is 14 residues.